This T cell receptor (beta chain) comes out of a study of blood T cell repertoires in COVID-19. The germline CDR1 and CDR2 sequences are MNHEY and SMNVEV (reference sequence). The CDR3 runs 15 residues. V gave up 6 bases and J gave up 6 bases, with 21 bases separating them. The table came from immunoSEQ multiplex PCR; TCRdb's copy has only in-frame clones and leaves some out. The table lists a few hundred thousand clones, about 90% of them singletons. The chain carries TRBV27 and TRBJ2-7, with D perhaps matching TRBD2 (5 bases). Sequenced material: PBMCs or T cells enriched from blood (not recorded which). The sequence was obtained from a woman between 25 and 40 years old who had recovered from COVID-19. CDR3 DNA sequence: TGTGCCAGCAGCCCACAAGGATTGGGAGTTGCCGAGCAGTACTTC. Residues: CASSPQGLGVAEQYF.